The 4 T cell receptor beta chains presented below share a single source sample, sequenced in a study of cytomegalovirus exposure and HLA in healthy donors. The PCR used 60 Vbeta and 13 Jbeta primers. Repertoires were generated with immunoSEQ multiplex PCR, while TCRdb's copy carries only in-frame clones and drops some. The data show roughly 120,000 clones, 76% seen once. Sequences were obtained from PBMCs. The source of these receptors is a man over 45 in good health and CMV-seronegative.

The V and J genes are TRBV4-2 and TRBJ1-1, with D hard to call. The CDR3 has 15 residues. CDR1 LGHNA and CDR2 YNFKEQ come from the germline V gene. V was trimmed by 0 bases and J by 3 bases, leaving 11 bases between them. The CDR3 is CASSQDNRGDTEAFF. CDR3 DNA: TGTGCCAGCAGCCAAGATAACCGCGGCGACACTGAAGCTTTCTTT.

The rearrangement links TRBV6-6 to TRBJ1-1, with unresolved D. The V gene's germline CDR1 is MNHNY and CDR2 SVGAGI (reference sequence). This CDR3 is 15 amino acids long. The V gene lost 0 bases and the J gene lost 5 bases, with 13 bases spanning the gap. The CDR3 DNA is TGTGCCAGCAGTTACTCCGGAGGACCCAGGACTGAAGCTTTCTTT. Protein product: CASSYSGGPRTEAFF.

The chain carries TRBV29-1 and TRBJ2-3, with 11 bases fitting TRBD1. Germline V gives CDR1 SQVTM, CDR2 ANQGSEA. V trimming: 8 bases; J trimming: 5 bases; junction bases outside the gene matches: 6. The CDR3 consists of 13 residues. The CDR3 here is CSRTGGAEDTQYF. The CDR3 bases are TGCAGCAGGACAGGGGGCGCCGAAGATACGCAGTATTTT.

The gene calls are TRBV11-2 and TRBJ2-1; no clear D gene. In germline, CDR1 is SGHAT, CDR2 FQNNGV. V shed 6 bases and J shed 0 bases, with 6 bases lying between them. The length of the CDR3 is 13 residues. CDR3 residues: CASSPTSYNEQFF. The CDR3 region has the DNA TGTGCCAGCAGTCCTACCTCCTACAATGAGCAGTTCTTC.